Following are 21 T cell receptor beta chains from one sample sequenced in a study of blood T cell repertoires in COVID-19. Here immunoSEQ multiplex PCR was the method, and the copy in TCRdb shows in-frame clones only, minus some. The sample has about 500,000 clones, nearly 90% seen once. Sequenced input: peripheral blood. These receptors were taken from a man aged 18-30 years with COVID-19, enrolled during active disease.

This sequence joins TRBV4-1 and TRBJ2-3, with 10 bases lining up with TRBD1. The germline V gene has CDR1 MGHRA and CDR2 YSYEKL. The V segment lost 4 bases and the J segment 6 bases; nucleotides outside the gene matches: 7. The CDR3 is 15 residues long. The CDR3, as DNA: TGCGCCAGCAGCCGGCAGGACAGGGGGAGTGATACGCAGTATTTT. Its translation is CASSRQDRGSDTQYF.

This rearrangement joins TRBV15 to TRBJ2-1; weak D call: TRBD1 (6 bases). The CDR3 is 12 residues long. V lost 8 bases and J lost 5, with 10 bases in between. CDR1 is LNHNV, CDR2 YYDKDF, per germline (reference sequence). As DNA, the CDR3 is TGTGCCACCTCGACAGGAAACAATGAGCAGTTCTTC. This encodes CATSTGNNEQFF. The entire variable domain, with the rest obtained from reference TRBV15 and TRBJ2-1, is as follows: DAMVIQNPRYQVTQFGKPVTLSCSQTLNHNVMYWYQQKSSQAPKLLFHYYDKDFNNEADTPDNFQSRRPNTSFCFLDIRSPGLGDTAMYLCATSTGNNEQFFGPGTRLTVL.

The J gene is TRBJ1-5, the V gene TRBV27, with 9 bases that match TRBD1. The V gene's germline CDR1 is MNHEY and CDR2 SMNVEV (reference sequence). With V trimmed by 6 bases and J by 6 bases, 6 bases remained unmatched. The CDR3 has 14 residues. The CDR3 spells CASRTGTGLQPQHF. CDR3 coding DNA: TGTGCCAGCAGAACGGGGACAGGGCTTCAGCCCCAGCATTTT.

The V gene is TRBV12-1, the J gene TRBJ2-1; the listed D gene, TRBD2, was not tested against the DNA. TRBV12-1 is termed a pseudogene. The CDR3 consists of 19 residues. The chain's CDR3 is CASSFVGLAGGSIRNEQFF. The CDR3 nucleotides read TGTGCCAGCAGCTTTGTGGGACTAGCGGGGGGTTCCATTCGCAATGAGCAGTTCTTC.

The CDR3 bases are TGTGCCAGCAGCTTAGGATGGGAGGACAATGAGCAGTTCTTC. Its translation is CASSLGWEDNEQFF. The V gene is TRBV11-2, the J gene TRBJ2-1; perhaps TRBD2 as D (6 bases). V was pared by 1 base and J by 5 bases, with 9 bases between. From germline, CDR1 is SGHAT and CDR2 FQNNGV. CDR3 length equals 14 residues.

This chain uses TRBV6-2 or TRBV6-3 with TRBJ2-7; TRBD1 agrees at 8 bases. CDR1 and CDR2 from the germline V gene are MNHEY and SVGEGT. The CDR3 spans 17 residues. Germline trimming cut 0 bases from V and 1 base from J; bases unmatched to any gene: 8. The DNA of the CDR3 is TGTGCCAGCAGTTACTCGACGACAGGGGATGGATCCTACGAGCAGTACTTC. Protein product: CASSYSTTGDGSYEQYF.

This chain uses TRBV5-1 with TRBJ1-2; D may be TRBD1 (5 bases). Looked up from germline, CDR1 is SGHRS and CDR2 is YFSETQ. Trimming pared 1 base from V and 6 bases from J, leaving 13 bases between. CDR3 length equals 14 residues. Here the CDR3 reads CASSLPRDEDGYTF. CDR3 in DNA: TGCGCCAGCAGCTTGCCCAGGGATGAGGATGGCTACACCTTC.

The chain has TRBV3-1 (or the pseudogene TRBV3-2) and TRBJ2-7; no clear D. CDR1 and CDR2 from the germline V gene are LGHDT and YNNKEL (reference sequence). This CDR3 region has 12 residues. V lost 7 bases to trimming and J lost 4 bases, with 11 bases between them. As DNA, the CDR3 is TGTGCCAGCAAACAAACAGTATACGAGCAGTACTTC. It is translated as CASKQTVYEQYF.

This sequence joins TRBV4-1 and TRBJ2-7; 10 bases agree with TRBD1. This CDR3 has 17 amino acids. The ends lost 3 bases at V and 3 bases at J; junction bases unmatched: 11. The germline V gene encodes CDR1 MGHRA and CDR2 YSYEKL. In DNA form, the CDR3 reads TGCGCCAGCAGCCACCCTTACCGGGACAGGGGTTTCTACGAGCAGTACTTC. Its translation is CASSHPYRDRGFYEQYF.

For the CDR3, the DNA is TGTGCCAGCAGCCAGCGGAGGACCTCCTACAATGAGCAGTTCTTC. This encodes CASSQRRTSYNEQFF. This chain links TRBV4-2 with TRBJ2-1; the D gene is possibly TRBD2 (5 bases). The CDR3 sequence is 15 residues long. The V and J ends lost 3 bases and 0 bases respectively, with 9 bases between them. Germline-derived CDR1 and CDR2 are LGHNA and YNFKEQ.

CDR3: CASRAGLGRADTQYF. CDR3 sequence (DNA): TGTGCCAGCAGAGCCGGACTAGGTCGCGCAGATACGCAGTATTTT. V gene TRBV2 combines with J gene TRBJ2-3; TRBD2 agrees at 7 bases. CDR1 and CDR2 (germline): SNHLY, FYNNEI. V shed 6 bases and J 4 bases; nucleotides not matched to a gene: 10. The CDR3 is 15 residues long.

The rearrangement joins TRBV3-1 (or the pseudogene TRBV3-2) to TRBJ2-1; D uncertain. Trimming took off 1 base at V and 4 bases at J, with 14 bases between the two ends. This CDR3 has 16 residues. CDR1 LGHDT and CDR2 YNNKEL come from the germline V gene (reference sequence). Here the CDR3 DNA reads TGTGCCAGCAGCCAAGTCGCCGGCGACATGTACAATGAGCAGTTCTTC. Translation: CASSQVAGDMYNEQFF.

V gene TRBV19 combines with J gene TRBJ2-3; the D gene is possibly TRBD1 (5 bases). V was clipped by 4 bases and J by 4 bases, with 9 bases between them. Germline V gene data show CDR1 as LNHDA and CDR2 as SQIVND (reference sequence). The CDR3 spans 13 residues. In DNA, the CDR3 is TGTGCCAGTAGTACCGCCAGGGCAGATACGCAGTATTTT. Translated, it gives CASSTARADTQYF.

This clone was seen only a few times. The chain carries TRBV13 and TRBJ2-2; 8 bases agree with TRBD1. This CDR3 is built from 14 residues. Trimming removed 5 bases from V and 7 bases from J; junction bases left unmatched: 6. Germline V gene sequence: CDR1 PRHDT, CDR2 FYEKMQ (reference sequence). Written as DNA, the CDR3 is TGTGCCAGCAGCCTGGACAGGGCGGGCGGGGAGCTGTTTTTT. Translation: CASSLDRAGGELFF.

This clone appeared once. V and J are TRBV7-8 and TRBJ2-3; maybe TRBD1 (5 bases). Between the trimmed V and J ends, which lost 2 bases and 3 bases, there was a span of 15 bases. The CDR3 sequence is 16 residues long. CDR1 and CDR2 from the germline V gene are SGHVS and FQNEAQ. The CDR3 DNA sequence: TGTGCCAGCAGCTTAATTCCAGGGAAAGGTACAGATACGCAGTATTTT. Translated, it gives CASSLIPGKGTDTQYF.

The J gene is TRBJ2-3, the V gene TRBV6-5; TRBD2 matches at 8 bases. Trimming took 6 bases from V and 0 from J; bases not matched to a gene: 2. The CDR3 totals 14 residues. Germline lookup yields CDR1 MNHEY and CDR2 SVGAGI. Here the CDR3 reads CASRTGGSTDTQYF. In DNA, the CDR3 is TGTGCCAGCAGGACGGGGGGGAGCACAGATACGCAGTATTTT.

As for this clone: Other nucleotide sequences in the sample specify the same CDR3. The gene calls are TRBV5-1 and TRBJ1-1; D might be TRBD1 (6 bases). V was shortened by 3 bases and J by 3 bases, with 12 bases between the two germline ends. The germline gives CDR1 SGHRS, CDR2 YFSETQ. The length of the CDR3 is 14 residues. The CDR3 loop is CASSSQGGDTEAFF. The DNA for the CDR3 is TGCGCCAGCAGCTCACAGGGAGGGGACACTGAAGCTTTCTTT.

The chain recombines TRBV5-4 with TRBJ1-3, with D maybe TRBD1 (5 bases). Between the trimmed V and J ends, which lost 4 bases and 6 bases, there was a span of 17 bases. Germline lookup yields CDR1 SGHNT and CDR2 YYREEE (reference sequence). The CDR3 has 15 residues. CDR3 DNA sequence: TGTGCCAGCAGCGCAGGAACAGGATATTCAAACACCATATATTTT. Amino acids: CASSAGTGYSNTIYF.

On this clone itself: Other DNA sequences in this sample translate to the same CDR3. The chain carries TRBV29-1 and TRBJ1-1; no reliable D call. The CDR3 runs 12 residues. Germline V gene data show CDR1 as SQVTM and CDR2 as ANQGSEA. Trimming took 4 bases from V and 0 from J, leaving 6 bases between them. CDR3 sequence: CSVGQVNTEAFF. The CDR3 bases are TGCAGCGTTGGGCAGGTGAACACTGAAGCTTTCTTT. Full variable domain (remainder filled in from reference TRBV29-1 and TRBJ1-1): SAVISQKPSRDICQRGTSLTIQCQVDSQVTMMFWYRQQPGQSLTLIATANQGSEATYESGFVIDKFPISRPNLTFSTLTVSNMSPEDSSIYLCSVGQVNTEAFFGQGTRLTVV.

The J gene is TRBJ1-2, the V gene TRBV6-5; D perhaps matches TRBD1 (5 bases). Germline CDR1 reads MNHEY; CDR2 reads SVGAGI. Trimming left V 2 bases short and J 7 bases short, with 8 bases between. The CDR3 consists of 12 residues. The CDR3 nucleotides read TGTGCCAGCAGTTACGGGCAGGGTGGCTACACCTTC. It encodes CASSYGQGGYTF.

The chain's CDR3 is CASSELVQTNEQFF. CDR3 in DNA: TGTGCCAGCAGTGAATTGGTACAGACGAATGAGCAGTTCTTC. This chain joins TRBV2 and TRBJ2-1, with D unresolved. The CDR3 extends over 14 amino acids. Germline V lookup: CDR1 SNHLY, CDR2 FYNNEI. V lost 2 bases and J lost 7, with 12 bases in between.